The 6 T cell receptor beta chains reported below all come from one sample, sequenced in a study of cytomegalovirus exposure and HLA in healthy donors (dated by TCRdb to 2015 to 2018). Libraries were prepared through the immunoSEQ multiplex PCR assay. For the multiplex PCR, a mixture combining 60 forward primers for TCR Vbeta segments and 13 reverse primers for TCR Jbeta segments was used. TCRdb re-hosts the immuneACCESS table, in-frame sequences only. Its copies lack some clones; in the studies checked, an unresolved V gene accounts for under half of them, and the cause for the rest is not known. The sample table lists nearly 95,000 clones, around 8% of them with a count of one. The ten top clones hold 2% to 2.5% of the sample. Sequencing was carried out using PBMCs. These receptors originate from a man in his forties or fifties in good health and CMV-seronegative.

V usage is TRBV11-2 and J usage is TRBJ1-3; D call uncertain. Deletions cut 4 bases from V and 2 bases from J, with 15 bases between. The V gene's germline CDR1 is SGHAT and CDR2 FQNNGV. The CDR3 length is 16 residues. The CDR3 protein is CASSSSGSAAGNTIYF. The CDR3 DNA reads TGTGCCAGCAGCTCTAGTGGGTCTGCTGCTGGAAACACCATATATTTT.

This clone showed up just a few times. V and J are TRBV4-2 and TRBJ2-5; 16 bases align to TRBD2. J was trimmed by 7 bases and V by 1 base; bases with no gene match: 9. This CDR3 spans 18 amino acids. Germline loops: CDR1 LGHNA, CDR2 YNFKEQ. The CDR3 sequence: CASSQGRGTSGGEVTQYF. CDR3 bases: TGTGCCAGCAGCCAAGGGCGGGGGACTAGCGGGGGGGAAGTGACCCAGTACTTC.

Only a few counts were recorded for this clone. The CDR3 loop reads CATSRERSNQPQHF. The CDR3 DNA reads as TGTGCCACCAGCAGAGAGAGAAGCAATCAGCCCCAGCATTTT. This rearrangement joins TRBV15 to TRBJ1-5, with unresolved D. CDR3 length: 14 residues. CDR1 LNHNV and CDR2 YYDKDF come from the germline V gene (reference sequence). V was cut by 0 bases and J by 1 base, with 4 bases left in between.

This clone was seen just once. V usage is TRBV7-6 and J usage is TRBJ2-5; TRBD1 matches at 8 bases. This CDR3 comprises 16 residues. V dropped 5 bases and J dropped 4; count of bases not matched to a gene: 12. The germline V gene has CDR1 SGHVS and CDR2 FNYEAQ. CDR3 protein: CASSQRPRGPGETQYF. Here the CDR3 DNA reads TGTGCCAGCAGCCAGCGGCCCAGGGGGCCGGGAGAGACCCAGTACTTC.

In this sample, this clone turned up a few times. This chain links TRBV6-5 with TRBJ2-7, with D perhaps TRBD2 (5 bases). Germline V lookup: CDR1 MNHEY, CDR2 SVGAGI. Trimming pared 6 bases from V and 6 bases from J, leaving 18 bases between. CDR3 length: 14 amino acids. CDR3 sequence (DNA): TGTGCCAGCAGCCACCCCGGGGAAGGGCTCGAGCAGTACTTC. Encoded protein: CASSHPGEGLEQYF.

This clone was counted a few times. The genes are TRBV5-6 and TRBJ2-3; 15 bases are shared with TRBD2. CDR3 length: 16 residues. Losses at the gene ends were 3 bases for V and 4 bases for J; bases not matched to a gene: 3. The V gene's germline CDR1 is SGHDT and CDR2 YYEEEE. CDR3 loop: CASSSRTSGRADTQYF. The CDR3 DNA sequence: TGTGCCAGCAGCTCGCGGACTAGCGGGAGGGCAGATACGCAGTATTTT.